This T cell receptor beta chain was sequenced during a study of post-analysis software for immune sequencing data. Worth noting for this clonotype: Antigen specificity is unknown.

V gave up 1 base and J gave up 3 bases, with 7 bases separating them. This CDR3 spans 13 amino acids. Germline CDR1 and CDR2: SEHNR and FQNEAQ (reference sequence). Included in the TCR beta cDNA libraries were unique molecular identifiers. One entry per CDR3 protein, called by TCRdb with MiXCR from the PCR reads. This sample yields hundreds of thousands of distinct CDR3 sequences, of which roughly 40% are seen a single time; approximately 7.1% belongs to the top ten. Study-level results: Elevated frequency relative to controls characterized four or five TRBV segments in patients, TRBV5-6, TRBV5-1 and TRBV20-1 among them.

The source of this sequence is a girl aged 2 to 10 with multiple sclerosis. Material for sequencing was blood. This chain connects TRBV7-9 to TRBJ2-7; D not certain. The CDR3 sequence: CASSLVGNYEQYF. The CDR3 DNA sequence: TGTGCCAGCAGCTTAGTCGGAAACTACGAGCAGTACTTC.